The rows below give T cell receptor beta chains drawn from one sample of a study of blood T cells in healthy people across ages. TCRdb processed the 5' RACE reads anew with MiXCR; each CDR3 protein has one entry. This sample has 1.6 million or so distinct CDR3 sequences, with about 31% found just once. The sample comprised blood. The receptors shown here come from a woman aged 25 to 39 in good health. CDR3s include the opening cysteine and the closing phenylalanine or tryptophan. D genes are given only for firm matches. For some rows the clone size is stated as once, few or many, or as a class when expanded; others skip it.

d_call	v_call	j_call	clone_size	cdr3_nt	cdr3_aa
TRBD2	TRBV7-2	TRBJ2-7	-	TGTGCCAGCAGCTCGGGACTAGCGGGGGCCGGCTACGAGCAGTACTTC	CASSSGLAGAGYEQYF
TRBD1	TRBV20-1	TRBJ2-1	-	TGCAGTGCTAGCCAGGGACAGGGTTCCGGCAATGAGCAGTTCTTC	CSASQGQGSGNEQFF
TRBD1	TRBV5-4	TRBJ1-4	once	TGTGCCAGCAGCAACGCCAGACAGGGCAGTAGAGAAAAACTGTTTTTT	CASSNARQGSREKLFF
-	TRBV30	TRBJ2-1	many	TGTGCCTGGACGTCGGGGGCGTCCAACAATGAGCAGTTCTTC	CAWTSGASNNEQFF
TRBD2	TRBV12-3/TRBV12-4	TRBJ2-5	-	TGTGCCAGCAGTTTAACTAGCGGGGGAGTAGAAGAGACCCGGTACTTC	CASSLTSGGVEETRYF
TRBD1	TRBV29-1	TRBJ2-7	many	TGCAGCGTTGAAGACGAGACAGGGGTCGAGCAGTACTTC	CSVEDETGVEQYF
-	TRBV20-1	TRBJ2-5	-	TGCAGTGCTAGGCCCCTCAGGGAACTGCAAGAGACCCAGTACTTC	CSARPLRELQETQYF
-	TRBV11-2	TRBJ2-3	-	TGTGCCAGCAGCTTGGAGGGGAGAAGGGCACTGTCAGATACGCAGTATTTT	CASSLEGRRALSDTQYF
-	TRBV29-1	TRBJ1-1	-	TGCAGCGCTCAAACAGGGAGTAACACTGAAGCTTTCTTT	CSAQTGSNTEAFF
-	TRBV5-1	TRBJ1-2	few	TGCGCCAGCAGCTTGGACACTCCCTATGGCTACACCTTC	CASSLDTPYGYTF
-	TRBV19	TRBJ2-1	-	TGTGCCAGTCGTGGCAGGGTTTCGGCTGAGCAGTTCTTC	CASRGRVSAEQFF
-	TRBV3-1	TRBJ2-2	-	TGTGCCAGCAGCCGAAAGCAGATCAACACCGGGGAGCTGTTTTTT	CASSRKQINTGELFF
-	TRBV9	TRBJ2-1	-	TGTACCAGCAGCGTAGACGGACACTACAATGAGCAGTTCTTC	CTSSVDGHYNEQFF
-	TRBV7-2	TRBJ2-2	-	TGTGCCAGCAGCTTAGAGAGCTCCCTGAACACCGGGGAGCTGTTTTTT	CASSLESSLNTGELFF
TRBD2	TRBV5-1	TRBJ2-1	-	TGCGCCAGCAGCTGGGTAGCGGGAGCCTACAATGAGCAGTTCTTC	CASSWVAGAYNEQFF
-	TRBV5-5	TRBJ2-1	-	TGTGCCAGCAGCTTGGACAGCCTGAAGGGCAATGAGCAGTTCTTC	CASSLDSLKGNEQFF
-	TRBV14	TRBJ1-2	-	TGTGCCAGCAGCCACGAGACAGGCCAGGTCCCCCTCTATGGCTACACCTTC	CASSHETGQVPLYGYTF
TRBD1	TRBV7-8	TRBJ1-1	few	TGTGCCAGCAGCTTAGGACAGGGGGCTTCTTCTGAAGCTTTCTTT	CASSLGQGASSEAFF
TRBD1	TRBV7-3	TRBJ1-6	-	TGTGCCAGCAGCCATGCCGGGACAGGGGATTCACCCCTCCACTTT	CASSHAGTGDSPLHF
-	TRBV11-2	TRBJ2-7	few	TGTGCCAGCAGGGCCCTAGGTGGGCAGTACTTC	CASRALGGQYF
-	TRBV27	TRBJ1-1	-	TGTGCCAGCAGTGTAGTGGGGGGCTCGACTGAAGCTTTCTTT	CASSVVGGSTEAFF
-	TRBV11-2	TRBJ1-1	-	TGTGCCAGCAGCTTAAGGGACACCACTACGATGAACACTGAAGCTTTCTTT	CASSLRDTTTMNTEAFF
TRBD1	TRBV7-9	TRBJ1-2	few	TGTGCCAGCAGCTCAATACAGGGGTCTATCTATGGCTACACCTTC	CASSSIQGSIYGYTF
-	TRBV30	TRBJ2-7	-	TGTGCCTGGAGTGGGGAGGGACAGGCAAAATACGAGCAGTACTTC	CAWSGEGQAKYEQYF
-	TRBV27	TRBJ1-4	-	-	CASSSSDRLPEKLFF
-	TRBV12-3/TRBV12-4	TRBJ1-1	-	TGTGCCAGCAGTCGGCAACAGGGTTACACTGAAGCTTTCTTT	CASSRQQGYTEAFF
-	TRBV6-1	TRBJ2-3	-	TGTGCCAGCAGTGAAGCCGGCGGGGCTCGTGCCACAGATACGCAGTATTTT	CASSEAGGARATDTQYF
TRBD2	TRBV12-3/TRBV12-4	TRBJ2-1	many	TGTGCCAGCAGGCCCGGGACTAGCGGGAGGGCCACGGACAATGAGCAGTTCTTC	CASRPGTSGRATDNEQFF
-	TRBV6-2/TRBV6-3	TRBJ2-1	many	TGTGCCAGCACTGACCTCATTGTAACCTACAATGAGCAGTTCTTC	CASTDLIVTYNEQFF
-	TRBV29-1	TRBJ1-2	-	TGCAGCGTTGGAAGGGAGTCGAACTATGGCTACACCTTC	CSVGRESNYGYTF
-	TRBV3-1	TRBJ2-5	few	TGTGCCAGCAGCCAAGTTTCGAGGGAGACCCAGTACTTC	CASSQVSRETQYF
-	TRBV25-1	TRBJ2-1	few	TGTGCCAGCAGTCAGTCTACGGGATGGGCCTACAATGAGCAGTTCTTC	CASSQSTGWAYNEQFF
-	TRBV20-1	TRBJ1-5	-	TGCAGTGCTAGAGTGGGTATTAGCAATCAGCCCCAGCATTTT	CSARVGISNQPQHF
-	TRBV4-2	TRBJ1-2	-	TGTGCCAGCAGCCAAGGGGGCGGCCAGGGGAACAACTATGGCTACACCTTC	CASSQGGGQGNNYGYTF
TRBD2	TRBV7-3	TRBJ2-3	many	TGTGCCTGCAGTGTTGGGCGGGAGCTACACACAGATACGCAGTATTTT	CACSVGRELHTDTQYF
TRBD2	TRBV28	TRBJ2-1	-	TGTGCCAGCAGTCCCCTTCTAGCGGGATATGAGCAGTTCTTC	CASSPLLAGYEQFF
TRBD1	TRBV4-1	TRBJ1-5	-	TGCGCCAGCAGCCAAGTGGGGACAGACGGTTGGCCCCAGCATTTT	CASSQVGTDGWPQHF
-	TRBV6-5	TRBJ2-7	-	TGTGCCAGCAGGAGGGAACAGGGACCCTACGAGCAGTACTTC	CASRREQGPYEQYF
-	TRBV9	TRBJ2-3	few	TGTGCCAGCAGCGTAACGGGCAGGACTAGCACAGATACGCAGTATTTT	CASSVTGRTSTDTQYF
TRBD1	TRBV6-1	TRBJ2-7	few	TGTGCCAGCAGTTCCTGGACAGGGCCCTACGAGCAGTACTTC	CASSSWTGPYEQYF
TRBD1	TRBV6-1	TRBJ1-6	-	TGTGCCAGCAGGACCCAACCGACAGGGGCGACGGATTCACCCCTCCACTTT	CASRTQPTGATDSPLHF
TRBD2	TRBV29-1	TRBJ2-1	few	TGCAGCGTGGAGGTGTTAGCGGGAGGGAGATACAATGAGCAGTTCTTC	CSVEVLAGGRYNEQFF
-	TRBV28	TRBJ2-5	many	TGTGCCAGCAGTTTGTGGGGGAGGCTGCAAGAGACCCAGTACTTC	CASSLWGRLQETQYF
-	TRBV20-1	TRBJ2-7	-	TGCAGTGCCACGAAGGGAGTTGGTGAGCAGTACTTC	CSATKGVGEQYF
-	TRBV4-1	TRBJ1-1	few	TGCGCCAGCAGCCGAACAAAGGACAGAATGAACACTGAAGCTTTCTTT	CASSRTKDRMNTEAFF
-	TRBV4-1	TRBJ1-1	-	TGCGCCAGCAGCCAAGGGTGGGAAAACACTGAAGCTTTCTTT	CASSQGWENTEAFF